This passage covers 8 T cell receptor beta chains from one sample sequenced in a study of human T cells and chemical hapten exposure (dated by TCRdb to the early 2020s). The library was obtained by RACE. Sequencing instrument: NextSeq 500. Through fastp at Q25 and MiXCR, TCRdb rebuilt clones from the public reads, retaining in-frame beta chains. Rows are unified per CDR3 protein, each entry keeping the most common DNA and genes. For this sample the table gives some 74,000 distinct CDR3 sequences, of which under 15% were detected only once. The leading ten clones occupy more than 4.5% of the sample. The time point label here, explained by the study, means: patch test 3, about 24 weeks after DPC sensitization. This specimen's treatment or condition label, interpreted: therapeutic diphenylcyclopropenone sensitization with weekly scalp DPC. The specimen was whole blood, collected in connection with sensitization to the hapten diphenylcyclopropenone (DPC). All receptors come from a woman aged 50 to 60 with alopecia areata. Some clones in this sample may be carry-over from other donors' samples.

The chain couples TRBV20-1 to TRBJ2-7; 8 bases fit TRBD1. This CDR3 is 13 amino acids long. The ends lost 7 bases at V and 2 bases at J; junction bases unmatched: 7. Germline V gives CDR1 DFQATT, CDR2 SNEGSKA (reference sequence). As DNA, the CDR3 is TGCAGTGTCCCGGGACAGGCGACCTACGAGCAGTACTTC. Residues: CSVPGQATYEQYF.

The rearrangement links TRBV19 to TRBJ2-2; 8 bases agree with TRBD2. CDR1 is LNHDA, CDR2 SQIVND, per germline (reference sequence). This CDR3 has 17 residues. Losses at the gene ends were 1 base for V and 6 bases for J; bases not matched to a gene: 10. CDR3 in amino acids: CASSIGIAGSLPGELFF. The DNA for the CDR3 is TGTGCCAGTAGTATAGGCATAGCGGGATCTCTTCCCGGGGAGCTGTTTTTT. Using reference TRBV19 and TRBJ2-2 for the parts outside the CDR3, the full variable domain is DGGITQSPKYLFRKEGQNVTLSCEQNLNHDAMYWYRQDPGQGLRLIYYSQIVNDFQKGDIAEGYSVSREKKESFPLTVTSAQKNPTAFYLCASSIGIAGSLPGELFFGEGSRLTVL.

This clonotype has at least ten counts. The chain joins TRBV11-1 to TRBJ2-1; D may be TRBD2 (5 bases). Trimming took off 3 bases at V and 8 bases at J, with 17 bases between the two ends. The CDR3 is 15 amino acids. Per germline, CDR1 SGHAT and CDR2 FQDESV (reference sequence). CDR3 nucleotide sequence: TGTGCCAGCAGCTTGGGATCGGGGATAGGCGATGAGCAGTTCTTC. This encodes CASSLGSGIGDEQFF.

This chain uses TRBV29-1 with TRBJ2-3; 7 bases match TRBD1. Unmatched junction bases numbered 4, after V lost 4 bases and J lost 3 bases. This CDR3 is built from 13 residues. Germline V gene sequence: CDR1 SQVTM, CDR2 ANQGSEA. CDR3 region: CSVGQGVTDTQYF. CDR3 coding DNA: TGCAGCGTTGGACAGGGAGTTACAGATACGCAGTATTTT.

The chain has TRBV18 and TRBJ2-1; D is undetermined. Trimming left V 2 bases short and J 5 bases short, with 19 bases between. Germline V CDR1 and CDR2: KGHSH, LQKENI. This CDR3 is 17 amino acids long. CDR3 DNA: TGTGCCAGCTCACCAACCGGATCCCCCTCTACGGACAATGAGCAGTTCTTC. It is translated as CASSPTGSPSTDNEQFF. The variable domain in full, with the rest retrieved from reference TRBV18 and TRBJ2-1, is NAGVMQNPRHLVRRRGQEARLRCSPMKGHSHVYWYRQLPEEGLKFMVYLQKENIIDESGMPKERFSAEFPKEGPSILRIQQVVRGDSAAYFCASSPTGSPSTDNEQFFGPGTRLTVL.

This clonotype was seen a few times. This sequence joins TRBV7-2 and TRBJ2-7; D unclear. The germline V and J ends were trimmed by 1 base and 4 bases, with 11 bases remaining between them. CDR3 length: 14 residues. Per germline, CDR1 SGHTA and CDR2 FQGNSA. CDR3 bases: TGTGCCAGCAGCTTAGGTCCGGATTTGTACGAGCAGTACTTC. It codes for CASSLGPDLYEQYF.

The sample holds many counts of this clonotype. The chain couples TRBV20-1 to TRBJ2-1; the D gene is possibly TRBD2 (5 bases). CDR3 length: 13 residues. The germline V gene encodes CDR1 DFQATT and CDR2 SNEGSKA (reference sequence). V lost 2 bases, J lost 8 bases, and 13 bases lay in between. CDR3 residues: CSARNGLADEQFF. The CDR3 DNA follows: TGCAGTGCTAGAAACGGGCTAGCCGATGAGCAGTTCTTC.

This chain connects TRBV24-1 to TRBJ2-2, with D possibly called TRBD1 or TRBD2 (5 bases each). The CDR3 contains 12 residues. Germline loops: CDR1 KGHDR, CDR2 SFDVKD. V lost 5 bases and J lost 13, with 13 bases in between. CDR3 residues: CATSAGDGVLFF. The CDR3 bases are TGTGCCACCAGTGCCGGGGACGGTGTGCTGTTTTTT.